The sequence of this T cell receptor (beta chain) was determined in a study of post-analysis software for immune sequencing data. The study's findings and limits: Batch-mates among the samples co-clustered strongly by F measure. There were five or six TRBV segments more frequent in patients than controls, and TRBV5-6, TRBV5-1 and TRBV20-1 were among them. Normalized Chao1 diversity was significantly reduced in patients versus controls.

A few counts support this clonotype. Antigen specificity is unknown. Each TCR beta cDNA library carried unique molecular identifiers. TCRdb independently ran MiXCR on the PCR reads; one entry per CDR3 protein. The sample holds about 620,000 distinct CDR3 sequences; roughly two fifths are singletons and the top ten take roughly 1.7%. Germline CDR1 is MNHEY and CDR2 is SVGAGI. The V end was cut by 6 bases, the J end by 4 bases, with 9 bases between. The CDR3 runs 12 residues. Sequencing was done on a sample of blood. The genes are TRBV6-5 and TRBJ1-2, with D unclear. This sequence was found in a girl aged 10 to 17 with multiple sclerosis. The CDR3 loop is CASRSMSYGYTF. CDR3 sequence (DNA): TGTGCCAGCAGGAGTATGTCCTATGGCTACACCTTC.